This TCR beta chain was recovered during a study of T cell clonality in common variable immunodeficiency. Study results and limitations: CVID patient heterogeneity limited repertoire-clinical complication correlations. T cell subpopulation sequencing would be needed to explain CVID clonality. CVID subjects showed higher TCRbeta clonality than healthy controls.

Only in-frame clones appear in the TCRdb table, and some are missing; sequencing was by immunoSEQ multiplex PCR. The sample contains tens of thousands of clones, none of them singletons. This clone was counted ten times or more. Its antigen is not identified. At one of its ends the junction is not consistent with the germline gene, which may arise from a read error. The receptor comes from a person aged 18 to 70 in good health. The sample comprised peripheral blood mononuclear cells.

CDR3 DNA, as far as it was read: TGTGCCAGCAGCCCTAGCCCTAATTATGGC. Its translation is CASSPSPNYG. The entire CDR3 protein reads CASSPSPNYGYTF. The V gene is TRBV2, the J gene TRBJ1-2, with D unclear. The read terminates 3 residues before the CDR3 end, so the remaining end is supplied by the germline J gene. CDR1 and CDR2 from the germline V gene are SNHLY and FYNNEI. The CDR3 loop spans 13 amino acids.